These 27 T cell receptor beta chains came from one sample sequenced in a study of blood T cells in healthy people across ages. The use of a sample-barcoded 5' primer and a J-beta primer mix characterized a second PCR of about 7 to 12 cycles. Each CDR3 protein is one row after TCRdb ran MiXCR on the 5' RACE reads. The sample consists of roughly 860,000 distinct CDR3 sequences, 62% of them appearing once. The source material was blood. These receptor sequences come from a man aged 25 to 45 in good health.

The chain links TRBV27 to TRBJ2-5; 9 bases map to TRBD2. With V trimmed by 5 bases and J by 5 bases, 9 bases remained unmatched. Germline CDR1 and CDR2: MNHEY and SMNVEV (reference sequence). There are 15 residues in the CDR3. The CDR3 sequence is CASSLRRGGMETQYF. The CDR3, as DNA: TGTGCCAGCAGTCTCCGGCGGGGGGGCATGGAGACCCAGTACTTC.

The chain carries TRBV2 and TRBJ2-3, with D perhaps TRBD1 or TRBD2 (5 bases each). The CDR3 has 14 residues. Germline V gene sequence: CDR1 SNHLY, CDR2 FYNNEI. V gave up 5 bases and J gave up 4 bases, with 13 bases separating them. In nucleotides, the CDR3 is TGTGCCAGCAGTCCCTACCGGGGCTCAGATACGCAGTATTTT. Translating it yields CASSPYRGSDTQYF.

V is TRBV4-3 and J is TRBJ1-1; D is ambiguous. CDR1 and CDR2 (germline): LGHNA, YSLEER. The CDR3 sequence is 14 residues long. Trimming stripped 1 base from V and 2 bases from J, with 8 bases between. The CDR3 bases are TGCGCCAGCAGCCAAGTGAGAGCTAACACTGAAGCTTTCTTT. Its protein is CASSQVRANTEAFF.

The rearrangement joins TRBV7-3 to TRBJ2-1; D is undetermined. This CDR3 region has 15 residues. Germline values: CDR1 SGHTA, CDR2 FQGTGA. The V and J ends lost 5 bases and 0 bases respectively, with 11 bases between them. The CDR3 region is CASSLTRSSYNEQFF. CDR3 in DNA: TGTGCCAGCAGCCTGACACGGAGCTCCTACAATGAGCAGTTCTTC.

The rearrangement uses TRBV29-1 and TRBJ2-3; 9 bases are a match to TRBD2. This CDR3 has 14 residues. Germline values: CDR1 SQVTM, CDR2 ANQGSEA. V shed 5 bases, J shed 1 base, and the junction held 4 bases outside the gene matches. The CDR3 DNA is TGCAGCGTTATTCGGACTAGCGGCACAGATACGCAGTATTTT. Translation: CSVIRTSGTDTQYF.

This clonotype was found a few times. The chain couples TRBV6-1 to TRBJ2-7; D uncertain. The germline V gene encodes CDR1 MNHNS and CDR2 SASEGT. Trimming took off 3 bases at V and 1 base at J, with 7 bases between the two ends. The CDR3 spans 13 residues. The CDR3 here is CASSDPLSYEQYF. DNA of the CDR3: TGTGCCAGCAGTGACCCCCTTTCCTACGAGCAGTACTTC.

The rearrangement links TRBV4-3 to TRBJ1-5; unclear D gene. Per the germline V gene, CDR1 is LGHNA and CDR2 is YSLEER. The CDR3 has 14 residues. V shed 3 bases and J shed 4 bases, with 10 bases lying between them. CDR3 protein: CASSQGIRNQPQHF. CDR3 sequence (DNA): TGCGCCAGCAGCCAGGGGATTCGTAATCAGCCCCAGCATTTT.

The chain couples TRBV7-2 to TRBJ2-5, with 9 bases identical to TRBD2. Germline CDR1 SGHTA, CDR2 FQGNSA. The CDR3 is 16 residues long. The ends lost 6 bases at V and 5 bases at J; junction bases unmatched: 13. The CDR3 is CASSTGGRGLRETQYF. The DNA for the CDR3 is TGTGCCAGCAGTACCGGCGGGAGGGGGTTACGGGAGACCCAGTACTTC.

The sample holds one count of this clonotype. The V call is TRBV7-9, the J call TRBJ1-5; unclear D gene. The CDR3 runs 12 residues. Germline CDR1 SEHNR, CDR2 FQNEAQ (reference sequence). V was pared by 1 base and J by 7 bases, with 5 bases between. CDR3 protein: CASSLETQPQHF. CDR3 nucleotide sequence: TGTGCCAGCAGCTTAGAGACACAGCCCCAGCATTTT. The whole variable domain, remainder taken from reference TRBV7-9 and TRBJ1-5, is DTGVSQNPRHKITKRGQNVTFRCDPISEHNRLYWYRQTLGQGPEFLTYFQNEAQLEKSRLLSDRFSAERPKGSFSTLEIQRTEQGDSAMYLCASSLETQPQHFGDGTRLSIL.

This rearrangement joins TRBV29-1 to TRBJ2-7; 9 bases are shared with TRBD1. The CDR3 consists of 11 residues. Per the germline V gene, CDR1 is SQVTM and CDR2 is ANQGSEA. J gave up 3 bases and V 7 bases, and 1 base lay outside the gene matches. The CDR3 here is CSADRGYEQYF. DNA for the CDR3: TGCAGCGCGGACAGGGGCTACGAGCAGTACTTC.

V usage is TRBV4-2 and J usage is TRBJ2-5; 14 positions agree with TRBD2. The length of the CDR3 is 16 residues. Germline V CDR1 and CDR2: LGHNA, YNFKEQ. Trimming at V came to 5 bases and at J to 4 bases, leaving 6 bases not matched to a gene. The CDR3 DNA follows: TGTGCCAGCAGCTTTAGGACTAGCGGGGGGAGAGAGACCCAGTACTTC. This codes for CASSFRTSGGRETQYF.

The chain joins TRBV6-1 to TRBJ1-5; D unclear. With 2 bases removed from V and 0 bases from J, the gap between germline ends came to 11 bases. The CDR3 covers 16 residues. Germline CDR1 reads MNHNS; CDR2 reads SASEGT. The CDR3, as DNA: TGTGCCAGCAGTGAAACGGGGTGGAATAGCAATCAGCCCCAGCATTTT. Encoded protein: CASSETGWNSNQPQHF.

The genes are TRBV20-1 and TRBJ2-7, with a tentative D call TRBD1 (6 bases). This CDR3 region has 16 residues. Germline CDR1 and CDR2: DFQATT and SNEGSKA (reference sequence). Trimming left V 0 bases short and J 3 bases short, with 18 bases between. Here the CDR3 DNA reads TGCAGTGCTAGAGATGGGGGCGACGGACCCAACTACGAGCAGTACTTC. Protein sequence: CSARDGGDGPNYEQYF.

In the case of this clonotype: Germline is not matched at one junction end, which may reflect a read error. The rearrangement links TRBV27 to TRBJ2-1; 7 nucleotides agree with TRBD1. The germline gives CDR1 MNHEY, CDR2 SMNVEV (reference sequence). CDR3 size: 11 residues. CDR3 coding DNA: TGTGTCAGCAGTAAGACAGGGAGGCAGTTCTTC. Amino acids: CVSSKTGRQFF.

The rearrangement links TRBV11-2 to TRBJ2-3, with D uncertain. Trimming removed 9 bases at V and 2 bases at J, with 6 bases between. The CDR3 runs to 11 residues. In germline, CDR1 is SGHAT, CDR2 FQNNGV. The CDR3 spells CASQFTDTQYF. The CDR3 bases are TGTGCCAGTCAATTCACAGATACGCAGTATTTT.

The V call is TRBV3-1, the J call TRBJ2-2; 7 bases line up with TRBD2. This CDR3 comprises 16 residues. Per the germline V gene, CDR1 is LGHDT and CDR2 is YNNKEL (reference sequence). V gave up 3 bases and J gave up 0 bases; unmatched junction bases: 4. The CDR3 DNA reads TGTGCCAGCAGCCACGGGACTAAAACGAACACCGGGGAGCTGTTTTTT. Translation: CASSHGTKTNTGELFF.

A word on this clonotype: At one of its ends the junction is not consistent with the germline gene, which may arise from a read error. V is TRBV25-1 and J is TRBJ2-5, with 7 bases lining up with TRBD1. CDR3 length: 15 residues. In germline, CDR1 is MGHDK, CDR2 SYGVNS. The CDR3 region has the DNA TGTGCCAGCAGTTCTTACGGGACAGTGGGAGAGGCCCAGTACTTC. It encodes CASSSYGTVGEAQYF.

The chain recombines TRBV28 with TRBJ2-5; D is unresolved. Judging by the DNA end, TRBJ2-7 fits better; the J call may be wrong. Germline V gene data show CDR1 as MDHEN and CDR2 as SYDVKM. CDR3 length equals 14 residues. The chain's CDR3 is CASSFPVGTYEQYF. CDR3 coding DNA: TGTGCCAGCAGTTTCCCAGTTGGTACCTACGAGCAGTACTTC.

The chain uses TRBV7-9 and TRBJ2-4; 13 nucleotides agree with TRBD2. V gave up 5 bases and J gave up 0 bases; unmatched junction bases: 4. Germline assignment: CDR1 SEHNR and CDR2 FQNEAQ (reference sequence). The length of the CDR3 is 17 residues. CDR3 nucleotide sequence: TGTGCCAGCAGCGGGACTAGCGGGACCGTAGCCAAAAACATTCAGTACTTC. This sequence encodes CASSGTSGTVAKNIQYF.

The chain couples TRBV20-1 to TRBJ2-4, with D perhaps TRBD1 (6 bases). V was trimmed by 0 bases and J by 8 bases, leaving 14 bases between them. The germline CDR1 and CDR2 sequences are DFQATT and SNEGSKA (reference sequence). This CDR3 is 14 amino acids long. The CDR3 region is CSARDAGAWDIQYF. The CDR3 bases are TGCAGTGCTAGAGATGCAGGGGCCTGGGACATTCAGTACTTC.

The chain uses TRBV20-1 and TRBJ2-5; the D gene could be TRBD1 or TRBD2 (5 bases each). The CDR3 contains 12 residues. Germline V lookup: CDR1 DFQATT, CDR2 SNEGSKA (reference sequence). Trimming cost V 3 bases and J 10 bases, with 15 bases left between them. CDR3 loop: CSASLAPGSQYF. Here the CDR3 DNA reads TGCAGTGCTAGCTTGGCCCCAGGGAGCCAGTACTTC.

The chain is built from TRBV20-1 and TRBJ2-4; 9 nucleotides match TRBD2. Germline assignment: CDR1 DFQATT and CDR2 SNEGSKA (reference sequence). The CDR3 sequence is 15 residues long. J was trimmed by 8 bases and V by 3 bases; bases with no gene match: 11. DNA of the CDR3: TGCAGTGCTAGGGGGCTAGCGGGGATTTGGGACATTCAGTACTTC. This translates into CSARGLAGIWDIQYF.

The chain links TRBV4-2 to TRBJ2-7; no definite D call. V was cut by 5 bases and J by 6 bases, with 14 bases left in between. CDR1 is LGHNA and CDR2 is YNFKEQ in the germline V gene. This CDR3 region has 13 residues. CDR3 DNA: TGTGCCAGCAGCAGGGTTCCTCCTGGCGAGCAGTACTTC. It is translated as CASSRVPPGEQYF.

The chain links TRBV7-6 to TRBJ2-1; the D is unclear. The germline V gene has CDR1 SGHVS and CDR2 FNYEAQ. This CDR3 is built from 12 residues. Trimming stripped 5 bases from V and 9 bases from J, with 11 bases between. As DNA, the CDR3 is TGTGCCAGCAGCCCTACCCCCCCTGAGCAGTTCTTC. Residues: CASSPTPPEQFF.

The V call is TRBV6-1, the J call TRBJ2-7, with 7 bases that match TRBD2. With V trimmed by 1 base and J by 3 bases, 6 bases remained unmatched. The CDR3 extends over 15 amino acids. CDR1 and CDR2 (germline): MNHNS, SASEGT. The DNA of the CDR3 is TGTGCCAGCAGTGAAGTGCCGGGGGGAGGCTACGAGCAGTACTTC. Residues: CASSEVPGGGYEQYF.

This clonotype was picked up one time. CDR3 nucleotide sequence: TGTGCCAGCAGCCACCGGGGGGCCAGGGAGACCCAGTACTTC. Protein sequence: CASSHRGARETQYF. The chain carries TRBV7-2 and TRBJ2-5; D is possibly TRBD2 (7 bases). Germline lookup yields CDR1 SGHTA and CDR2 FQGNSA. The V end lost 5 bases, the J end lost 5 bases, and 15 bases lay between the germline ends. This CDR3 contains 14 residues.

The chain employs TRBV14 and TRBJ2-1, with D maybe TRBD1 (6 bases). The CDR3 has 15 residues. In germline, CDR1 is SGHDN, CDR2 FVKESK. Trimming pared 4 bases from V and 5 bases from J, leaving 15 bases between. The DNA for the CDR3 is TGTGCCAGCAGCCTCCAGGGGCCTCAGGACAATGAGCAGTTCTTC. Translating it yields CASSLQGPQDNEQFF.